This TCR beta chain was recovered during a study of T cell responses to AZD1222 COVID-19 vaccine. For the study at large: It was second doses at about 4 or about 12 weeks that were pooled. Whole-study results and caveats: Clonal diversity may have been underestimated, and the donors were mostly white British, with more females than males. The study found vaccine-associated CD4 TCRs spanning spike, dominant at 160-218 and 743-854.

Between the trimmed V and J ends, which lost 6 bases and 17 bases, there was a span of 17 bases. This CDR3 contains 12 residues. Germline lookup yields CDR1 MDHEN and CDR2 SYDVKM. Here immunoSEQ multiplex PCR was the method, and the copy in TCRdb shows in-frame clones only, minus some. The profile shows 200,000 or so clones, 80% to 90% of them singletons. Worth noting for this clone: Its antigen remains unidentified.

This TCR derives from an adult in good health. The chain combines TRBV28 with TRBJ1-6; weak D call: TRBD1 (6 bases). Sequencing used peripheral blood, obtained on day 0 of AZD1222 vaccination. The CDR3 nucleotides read TGTGCCAGCAGAACCGGGGACAACCGTGTCCACTTT. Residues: CASRTGDNRVHF.